Listed here are 32 T cell receptor beta chains from one sample, sequenced in a study of response to subunit inactivated influenza vaccine. TCRdb passed the RT-PCR reads through MiXCR, listing each CDR3 protein once. The profile shows about 540,000 distinct CDR3 sequences, under 30% of them singletons. This same sample was also part of a study on T cells expressing NK-cell markers. This second study notes: With UMIs, 5'RACE template switching was used to make TCR beta cDNA.

Here the sequenced sample was CD4+ T cells sorted from PBMCs, taken about 13 days after vaccination. The receptors come from a man aged 50 or older who received an inactivated influenza vaccine.

This clonotype was seen a handful of times. The DNA of the CDR3 is TGTGCCAGCAGGAACCCCCTAATCCCAACACCCAACGACTACAATGAGCAGTTCTTC. Translation: CASRNPLIPTPNDYNEQFF. The V call is TRBV28, the J call TRBJ2-1; D is ambiguous. V shed 6 bases and J shed 3 bases, with 27 bases lying between them. Germline-derived CDR1 and CDR2 are MDHEN and SYDVKM. The CDR3 sequence is 19 residues long.

This clonotype has more than one count but fewer than ten. The V call is TRBV12-3 or TRBV12-4, the J call TRBJ2-1; D ambiguous. V lost 5 bases, J lost 4 bases, and 15 bases lay in between. There are 15 residues in the CDR3. In nucleotides, the CDR3 is TGTGCCAGCAGTCCCCGGGTAGGCTTATACAATGAGCAGTTCTTC. Translation: CASSPRVGLYNEQFF.

The J gene is TRBJ2-3, the V gene TRBV2, with 8 bases identical to TRBD2. V gave up 4 bases and J gave up 7 bases; unmatched junction bases: 4. This CDR3 comprises 13 residues. The germline gives CDR1 SNHLY, CDR2 FYNNEI. CDR3 sequence reads: CASSAGGPNTQYF. CDR3 DNA: TGTGCCAGCAGTGCGGGAGGGCCAAATACGCAGTATTTT.

This clonotype came up a few times. The rearrangement uses TRBV7-2 and TRBJ2-1; TRBD1 agrees at 9 bases. Trimming took 3 bases from V and 7 from J; bases not matched to a gene: 7. The CDR3 extends over 15 amino acids. The germline V gene encodes CDR1 SGHTA and CDR2 FQGNSA. In DNA form, the CDR3 reads TGTGCCAGCAGCTTCGGGGACAGGGCCGCTAATGAGCAGTTCTTC. Translation: CASSFGDRAANEQFF.

About this clonotype: A much larger clone sits a single nucleotide away, making a read error possible. This sequence joins TRBV29-1 and TRBJ2-2, with 7 bases that match TRBD2. The CDR3 has 14 residues. The germline CDR1 and CDR2 sequences are SQVTM and ANQGSEA. Losses at the gene ends were 8 bases for V and 0 bases for J; bases not matched to a gene: 6. CDR3 amino acids: CSIGEGPNTGELFF. As DNA, the CDR3 is TGCAGCATTGGGGAGGGTCCGAACACCGGGGAGCTGTTTTTT.

This clonotype showed up just a few times. V and J are TRBV6-2 or TRBV6-3 and TRBJ2-2, with 9 bases fitting TRBD1. Germline-derived CDR1 and CDR2 are MNHEY and SVGEGT. After removal of 2 bases from V and 2 bases from J, the junction contained 3 bases not matched to a gene. The CDR3 covers 16 residues. The CDR3 DNA reads as TGTGCCAGCAGTTACCCGACAGGGGGTAACACCGGGGAGCTGTTTTTT. It translates to CASSYPTGGNTGELFF.

This clonotype showed up just a few times. J is TRBJ2-5 and V is TRBV27; a possible D gene is TRBD1 (5 bases). The CDR3 extends over 15 amino acids. Trimming removed 4 bases from V and 4 bases from J, with 16 bases in between. The V gene's germline CDR1 is MNHEY and CDR2 SMNVEV (reference sequence). This CDR3 is CASSSLISGPETQYF. In DNA, the CDR3 is TGTGCCAGCAGTTCCTTAATATCAGGGCCAGAGACCCAGTACTTC.

This clonotype appeared a few times. The V gene is TRBV20-1, the J gene TRBJ1-5; D might be TRBD1 (6 bases). From germline, CDR1 is DFQATT and CDR2 SNEGSKA (reference sequence). The CDR3 has 14 residues. Trimming cost V 4 bases and J 2 bases, with 12 bases left between them. CDR3 residues: CSATQGGGNQPQHF. CDR3 sequence (DNA): TGCAGTGCTACGCAAGGGGGGGGCAATCAGCCCCAGCATTTT.

This clonotype was seen only a few times. The chain is built from TRBV5-1 and TRBJ2-3, with D perhaps matching TRBD1 or TRBD2 (5 bases each). Trimming removed 5 bases from V and 0 bases from J, with 13 bases in between. The CDR3 runs to 15 residues. CDR1 and CDR2 from the germline V gene are SGHRS and YFSETQ. Here the CDR3 DNA reads TGCGCCAGCAGACTGGGGCCGGGGAGCACAGATACGCAGTATTTT. It specifies CASRLGPGSTDTQYF.

The rearrangement joins TRBV12-3 or TRBV12-4 to TRBJ2-7; D is uncertain. Deletions cut 2 bases from V and 6 bases from J, with 14 bases between. The CDR3 has 14 residues. The CDR3 region has the DNA TGTGCCAGCAGTTTAACCCTCCCCAAAGGCGAGCAGTACTTC. Translating gives CASSLTLPKGEQYF.

This chain joins TRBV20-1 and TRBJ1-5, with D perhaps matching TRBD1 (5 bases). The length of the CDR3 is 15 residues. Deletions cut 5 bases from V and 5 bases from J, with 19 bases between. The germline V gene has CDR1 DFQATT and CDR2 SNEGSKA (reference sequence). CDR3: CSAPGGSGTYQPQHF. CDR3 DNA: TGCAGTGCTCCCGGTGGGTCGGGGACTTATCAGCCCCAGCATTTT.

J is TRBJ1-3 and V is TRBV5-1; maybe TRBD1 (5 bases). In germline, CDR1 is SGHRS, CDR2 YFSETQ. The CDR3 length is 16 residues. With 2 bases removed from V and 2 bases from J, the gap between germline ends came to 14 bases. The CDR3 is CASSFATGAAGNTIYF. CDR3 bases: TGCGCCAGCAGCTTCGCAACCGGGGCGGCTGGAAACACCATATATTTT.

The rearrangement links TRBV11-1 to TRBJ2-7, with 12 bases lining up with TRBD2. Germline V gives CDR1 SGHAT, CDR2 FQDESV (reference sequence). The CDR3 is made up of 13 amino acids. The V and J ends lost 5 bases and 12 bases, in that order; junction bases with no gene match: 8. As DNA, the CDR3 is TGTGCCAGCAGCCCTTCGACTAGCGGGAGACTGTACTTC. Its translation is CASSPSTSGRLYF.

This clonotype was observed a few times. J is TRBJ2-2 and V is TRBV24-1; D unclear. The CDR3 contains 13 residues. Trimming left V 1 base short and J 5 bases short, with 4 bases between. Germline CDR1 and CDR2: KGHDR and SFDVKD. CDR3 bases: TGTGCCACCAGTGATTTTGTAACCGGGGAGCTGTTTTTT. Its protein is CATSDFVTGELFF.

The genes are TRBV20-1 and TRBJ2-7, with D perhaps TRBD2 (6 bases). The CDR3 is 15 amino acids. Germline V gene lookup returns CDR1 DFQATT and CDR2 SNEGSKA (reference sequence). Trimming removed 0 bases from V and 2 bases from J, with 14 bases in between. The DNA for the CDR3 is TGCAGTGCTAGAGATGGGACTTCGATTCCCTACGAGCAGTACTTC. This sequence encodes CSARDGTSIPYEQYF.

Only a few counts were recorded for this clonotype. The rearrangement joins TRBV7-8 to TRBJ2-7, with 7 positions matching TRBD2. CDR3 length equals 16 residues. In germline, CDR1 is SGHVS, CDR2 FQNEAQ. V was pared by 5 bases and J by 0 bases, with 10 bases of the junction left unmatched. Written as DNA, the CDR3 is TGTGCCAGCAGCCCCCGGGGAGGGCCCCCCTCCTACGAGCAGTACTTC. This sequence encodes CASSPRGGPPSYEQYF.

The rearrangement links TRBV6-1 to TRBJ2-2, with 10 bases that match TRBD1. J lost 5 bases, V lost 3 bases, and 6 bases had no gene match. CDR1 is MNHNS and CDR2 is SASEGT in the germline V gene. This CDR3 contains 16 residues. The CDR3 here is CASSDWRTGGTGELFF. The DNA of the CDR3 is TGTGCCAGCAGTGATTGGCGGACAGGGGGTACCGGGGAGCTGTTTTTT.

The chain uses TRBV11-2 and TRBJ2-2, with 14 positions matching TRBD2. The CDR3 is 18 amino acids. Unmatched junction bases numbered 9, after V lost 5 bases and J lost 4 bases. CDR1 and CDR2 from the germline V gene are SGHAT and FQNNGV. The chain's CDR3 is CASSRGLAGAPGTGELFF. The CDR3 region has the DNA TGTGCCAGCAGCAGGGGACTAGCGGGGGCCCCCGGCACCGGGGAGCTGTTTTTT.

This chain joins TRBV10-3 and TRBJ1-1; 7 bases are shared with TRBD1. Germline trimming cut 7 bases from V and 2 bases from J; bases unmatched to any gene: 4. This CDR3 is 13 amino acids long. Looked up from germline, CDR1 is ENHRY and CDR2 is SYGVKD. The CDR3 here is CAINDRDNTEAFF. As DNA, the CDR3 is TGTGCCATCAATGACAGGGACAACACTGAAGCTTTCTTT.

J is TRBJ2-3 and V is TRBV15; D is uncertain. The CDR3 is 12 residues long. The V gene lost 9 bases and the J gene lost 3 bases, with 10 bases spanning the gap. Germline V gene lookup returns CDR1 LNHNV and CDR2 YYDKDF (reference sequence). The CDR3 coding sequence is TGTGCCACTAGAGGTCCTACAGATACGCAGTATTTT. Its protein product is CATRGPTDTQYF.

There are many counts of this clonotype. This chain connects TRBV20-1 to TRBJ2-3; 10 bases map to TRBD2. CDR3 length: 14 residues. Germline-derived CDR1 and CDR2 are DFQATT and SNEGSKA (reference sequence). The CDR3 bases are TGCAGCGCTCGCCTAGCGGGAGTAACAGATACGCAGTATTTT. Translation gives CSARLAGVTDTQYF.

V and J are TRBV7-2 and TRBJ2-7; 9 positions match TRBD2. Germline V gene lookup returns CDR1 SGHTA and CDR2 FQGNSA. This CDR3 is 16 amino acids long. Trimming took 2 bases from V and 0 from J; bases not matched to a gene: 5. In DNA form, the CDR3 reads TGTGCCAGCAGCTTATCCCTTAGCGGGAGCTCCTACGAGCAGTACTTC. Translating gives CASSLSLSGSSYEQYF.

This chain uses TRBV7-9 with TRBJ2-5, with 7 bases aligning to TRBD2. J gave up 1 base and V 4 bases, and 6 bases lay outside the gene matches. The CDR3 covers 15 residues. Per the germline V gene, CDR1 is SEHNR and CDR2 is FQNEAQ (reference sequence). The DNA for the CDR3 is TGTGCCAGCAGCTCGGGGGGAAGTGGCCAAGAGACCCAGTACTTC. Translation: CASSSGGSGQETQYF.

The gene calls are TRBV6-1 and TRBJ2-5; 8 bases are shared with TRBD1. After removal of 10 bases from V and 5 bases from J, the junction contained 15 bases not matched to a gene. Germline values: CDR1 MNHNS, CDR2 SASEGT. The CDR3 length is 15 residues. For the CDR3, the DNA is TGTGCCACCAGGCAAGGGCCAGGGGGCCTGGAGACCCAGTACTTC. Protein sequence: CATRQGPGGLETQYF.

V gene TRBV7-2 combines with J gene TRBJ2-5, with TRBD2 identical over 10 bases. The CDR3 is 16 residues long. With 1 base clipped from V and 5 bases from J, the junction kept 7 bases outside the gene matches. Germline loops: CDR1 SGHTA, CDR2 FQGNSA. The CDR3 reads CASSLVRSSGGETQYF. CDR3 in DNA: TGTGCCAGCAGCTTAGTTCGGTCTAGCGGGGGTGAGACCCAGTACTTC.

This clonotype was recorded a few times. The rearrangement uses TRBV6-2 or TRBV6-3 and TRBJ1-5; D remains unclear. The V and J ends lost 5 bases and 2 bases respectively, with 16 bases between them. This CDR3 is built from 16 residues. Germline V gene data show CDR1 as MNHEY and CDR2 as SVGEGT. CDR3 nucleotides: TGTGCCAGCAGTCGTCCCGGGCCCCTGGGCAATCAGCCCCAGCATTTT. Protein product: CASSRPGPLGNQPQHF.

The chain joins TRBV7-2 to TRBJ1-6; 7 bases match TRBD1. The V gene's germline CDR1 is SGHTA and CDR2 FQGNSA. The CDR3 loop spans 17 amino acids. J gave up 6 bases and V 5 bases, and 13 bases lay outside the gene matches. This chain's CDR3 is CASSRNAGTVLNSPLHF. The CDR3 bases are TGTGCCAGCAGCCGGAATGCCGGGACAGTTCTTAATTCACCCCTCCACTTT.

This clonotype was counted a few times. The rearrangement joins TRBV20-1 to TRBJ2-1; 13 bases map to TRBD2. The germline CDR1 and CDR2 sequences are DFQATT and SNEGSKA (reference sequence). The length of the CDR3 is 16 residues. With V trimmed by 5 bases and J by 7 bases, 11 bases remained unmatched. As DNA, the CDR3 is TGCAGTGCTCAAGAACTAGCGGGAGGGCTTGGTAATGAGCAGTTCTTC. This encodes CSAQELAGGLGNEQFF.

The gene calls are TRBV7-2 and TRBJ2-1; D ambiguous. The CDR3 spans 12 residues. The germline gives CDR1 SGHTA, CDR2 FQGNSA. Trimming cost V 0 bases and J 8 bases, with 5 bases left between them. The CDR3 DNA follows: TGTGCCAGCAGCTTAGCTTCGTATGAGCAGTTCTTC. Its protein is CASSLASYEQFF. Using reference TRBV7-2 and TRBJ2-1 for the parts outside the CDR3, the full variable domain is GAGVSQSPSNKVTEKGKDVELRCDPISGHTALYWYRQSLGQGLEFLIYFQGNSAPDKSGLPSDRFSAERTGGSVSTLTIQRTQQEDSAVYLCASSLASYEQFFGPGTRLTVL.

This clonotype was seen only a few times. V and J are TRBV6-2 or TRBV6-3 and TRBJ1-5; D not resolved. The CDR3 sequence is 15 residues long. Germline values: CDR1 MNHEY, CDR2 SVGEGT. With 0 bases removed from V and 4 bases from J, the gap between germline ends came to 10 bases. The CDR3 DNA reads as TGTGCCAGCAGTTACTCCCGGGGAAGGAATCAGCCCCAGCATTTT. The encoded protein is CASSYSRGRNQPQHF.

V usage is TRBV20-1 and J usage is TRBJ2-3; TRBD2 might be the D (6 bases). The CDR3 loop spans 12 amino acids. The germline V and J ends were trimmed by 6 bases and 5 bases, with 12 bases remaining between them. Germline lookup yields CDR1 DFQATT and CDR2 SNEGSKA (reference sequence). The CDR3 protein is CSAGRGKDTQYF. The CDR3 DNA is TGCAGTGCCGGACGGGGGAAAGATACGCAGTATTTT.

In this sample, this clonotype turned up a few times. The CDR3 spells CASSPTGGGWWTEAFF. The CDR3 coding sequence is TGTGCCAGCAGCCCTACCGGCGGGGGATGGTGGACTGAAGCTTTCTTT. The chain combines TRBV12-3 or TRBV12-4 with TRBJ1-1; TRBD1 is a possible D gene (5 bases). CDR3 length equals 16 residues. V shed 6 bases and J shed 5 bases, with 22 bases lying between them.